This passage covers 27 T cell receptor beta chains from one sample sequenced in a study of early T cells in non-severe SARS-CoV-2 infection. TCRdb reprocessed the 5' RACE reads via MiXCR and lists one record per CDR3 protein. The sample carries roughly 32,000 distinct CDR3 sequences, about 9.9% recorded once. Sample: whole blood. Source of these receptors: an adult who was a healthcare worker with PCR-confirmed SARS-CoV-2 infection or an uninfected control (not recorded which).

This clonotype was seen many times. The chain is built from TRBV6-4 and TRBJ2-1; the D gene is possibly TRBD1 (6 bases). The V gene lost 3 bases and the J gene lost 8 bases, with 14 bases spanning the gap. Germline V gives CDR1 MRHNA, CDR2 SNTAGT. CDR3 size: 14 residues. The CDR3 DNA reads TGTGCCAGCAGTGAGGGGCAACAGGGCGATGAGCAGTTCTTC. It is translated as CASSEGQQGDEQFF.

This clonotype was found many times. This sequence joins TRBV20-1 and TRBJ2-3; 9 positions agree with TRBD2. The CDR3 consists of 16 residues. Trimming cost V 0 bases and J 5 bases; bases outside gene matches: 9. Germline lookup yields CDR1 DFQATT and CDR2 SNEGSKA (reference sequence). CDR3 region: CSARDWVAGDLDTQYF. CDR3 nucleotides: TGCAGTGCTAGAGATTGGGTAGCGGGGGATCTAGATACGCAGTATTTT.

There are a few counts of this clonotype. This chain links TRBV6-1 with TRBJ2-3; D possibly corresponds to TRBD2 (5 bases). The germline V gene has CDR1 MNHNS and CDR2 SASEGT. The CDR3 consists of 14 residues. Trimming took 5 bases from V and 2 from J, leaving 11 bases between them. CDR3 in amino acids: CASSISEATDTQYF. In DNA form, the CDR3 reads TGTGCCAGCAGTATCTCGGAGGCCACAGATACGCAGTATTTT.

In this sample, this clonotype turned up many times. The chain carries TRBV13 and TRBJ2-5, with 11 nucleotides matching TRBD1. V shed 5 bases and J 3 bases; nucleotides not matched to a gene: 8. The CDR3 is 16 amino acids. The germline gives CDR1 PRHDT, CDR2 FYEKMQ (reference sequence). This chain's CDR3 is CASSPQPGQGEETQYF. The CDR3 bases are TGTGCCAGCAGCCCGCAACCGGGACAGGGGGAAGAGACCCAGTACTTC.

This clonotype has a count of ten or more. This CDR3 reads CASSPGTGVTETQYF. For the CDR3, the DNA is TGTGCCAGCAGCCCCGGGACAGGGGTAACGGAGACCCAGTACTTC. The rearrangement uses TRBV28 and TRBJ2-5; TRBD1 agrees at 10 bases. Germline lookup yields CDR1 MDHEN and CDR2 SYDVKM. The CDR3 loop spans 15 amino acids. Unmatched junction bases numbered 9, after V lost 6 bases and J lost 5 bases.

This clonotype was seen repeatedly, ten times or more. The chain has TRBV12-3 or TRBV12-4 and TRBJ1-6, with D perhaps TRBD1 (5 bases). Trimming left V 4 bases short and J 8 bases short, with 15 bases between. The length of the CDR3 is 15 residues. The CDR3 DNA reads TGTGCCAGCAGTTCCCGCCAGGGAGGAGATTCACCCCTCCACTTT. It translates to CASSSRQGGDSPLHF.

Many counts were recorded for this clonotype. The chain links TRBV12-3 or TRBV12-4 to TRBJ2-1, with TRBD1 matching over 7 bases. This CDR3 is built from 14 residues. V lost 5 bases to trimming and J lost 8 bases; unmatched junction nucleotides: 9. The CDR3 sequence: CASSLRSTGDEQFF. CDR3 bases: TGTGCCAGCAGTCTCCGGTCTACAGGGGATGAGCAGTTCTTC.

This clonotype was seen ten or more times. V and J are TRBV29-1 and TRBJ2-2; 9 bases align to TRBD1. Germline values: CDR1 SQVTM, CDR2 ANQGSEA. Trimming at V came to 7 bases and at J to 1 base, leaving 4 bases not matched to a gene. The length of the CDR3 is 14 residues. The CDR3 DNA follows: TGCAGCGCCCCGGGACAGGGGAACACCGGGGAGCTGTTTTTT. Translated: CSAPGQGNTGELFF.

This chain joins TRBV11-2 and TRBJ1-1; TRBD1 might be the D (5 bases). Germline lookup yields CDR1 SGHAT and CDR2 FQNNGV. V was pared by 3 bases and J by 4 bases, with 12 bases between. The CDR3 contains 14 residues. The CDR3 DNA sequence: TGTGCCAGCAGCTTGGAGGCAGGGCTCACTGAAGCTTTCTTT. It translates to CASSLEAGLTEAFF.

This clonotype was observed at least ten times. The gene calls are TRBV4-3 and TRBJ1-6, with 11 bases lining up with TRBD1. J gave up 7 bases and V 0 bases, and 14 bases lay outside the gene matches. This CDR3 contains 20 residues. Per the germline V gene, CDR1 is LGHNA and CDR2 is YSLEER. Here the CDR3 reads CASSQDSHTFGTGGNSPLHF. DNA for the CDR3: TGCGCCAGCAGCCAAGATTCCCATACGTTCGGGACAGGGGGGAATTCACCCCTCCACTTT.

Ten or more counts support this clonotype. CDR3 sequence: CASSLAQIEQYF. The CDR3 bases are TGTGCCAGCAGCTTAGCCCAGATCGAGCAGTACTTC. The J gene is TRBJ2-7, the V gene TRBV11-2, with D hard to call. The CDR3 totals 12 residues. CDR1 SGHAT and CDR2 FQNNGV come from the germline V gene. V shed 1 base and J shed 6 bases, with 7 bases lying between them. Full variable domain (rest looked up from reference TRBV11-2 and TRBJ2-7): EAGVAQSPRYKIIEKRQSVAFWCNPISGHATLYWYQQILGQGPKLLIQFQNNGVVDDSQLPKDRFSAERLKGVDSTLKIQPAKLEDSAVYLCASSLAQIEQYFGPGTRLTVT.

The chain couples TRBV20-1 to TRBJ2-1, with TRBD2 matching 12 bases. Germline V gene data show CDR1 as DFQATT and CDR2 as SNEGSKA (reference sequence). V lost 1 base, J lost 6 bases, and 10 bases stayed unmatched. This CDR3 comprises 17 residues. This CDR3 is CSARGGLAGGPVNEQFF. Here the CDR3 DNA reads TGCAGTGCTAGAGGAGGTCTAGCGGGGGGGCCGGTCAATGAGCAGTTCTTC.

This clonotype has ten or more counts. The chain links TRBV19 to TRBJ2-1; 8 bases align to TRBD2. Looked up from germline, CDR1 is LNHDA and CDR2 is SQIVND (reference sequence). The CDR3 is 15 amino acids. After removal of 3 bases from V and 6 bases from J, the junction contained 7 bases not matched to a gene. Here the CDR3 reads CASSMDGGGINEQFF. DNA for the CDR3: TGTGCCAGTAGTATGGATGGCGGGGGGATCAATGAGCAGTTCTTC.

There are many counts of this clonotype. The CDR3 bases are TGTGCCAGCAGCACGACCGGGGGGACCCAAGAGACCCAGTACTTC. Protein product: CASSTTGGTQETQYF. The chain is built from TRBV7-7 and TRBJ2-5, with TRBD2 matching 7 bases. Losses at the gene ends were 5 bases for V and 1 base for J; bases not matched to a gene: 7. The V gene's germline CDR1 is SSHAT and CDR2 FNYEAQ (reference sequence). The CDR3 sequence is 15 residues long.

Many counts were recorded for this clonotype. The chain recombines TRBV30 with TRBJ1-6; 7 bases are shared with TRBD1. The CDR3 totals 19 residues. V was clipped by 0 bases and J by 4 bases; unmatched bases: 15. Per the germline V gene, CDR1 is GTSNPN and CDR2 is SVGIG (reference sequence). The CDR3 DNA reads as TGTGCCTGGAGTGTAATGAGCCGGGACAGCCTTCCTTATAATTCACCCCTCCACTTT. This encodes CAWSVMSRDSLPYNSPLHF. The full variable domain, completed using reference TRBV30 and TRBJ1-6, is SQTIHQWPATLVQPVGSPLSLECTVEGTSNPNLYWYRQAAGRGLQLLFYSVGIGQISSEVPQNLSASRPQDRQFILSSKKLLLSDSGFYLCAWSVMSRDSLPYNSPLHFGNGTRLTVT.

The table lists this clonotype with many counts. The chain links TRBV5-5 to TRBJ2-2, with no clear D. The germline V gene encodes CDR1 SGHKS and CDR2 YYEKEE (reference sequence). The V and J ends lost 0 bases and 1 base respectively, with 7 bases between them. The CDR3 length is 15 residues. CDR3 sequence (DNA): TGTGCCAGCAGCTTGGCGGGTCTGAACACCGGGGAGCTGTTTTTT. The encoded protein is CASSLAGLNTGELFF.

This clonotype is categorized as medium-sized. The chain couples TRBV12-3 or TRBV12-4 to TRBJ1-2; D perhaps matches TRBD1 (6 bases). Trimming took off 7 bases at V and 4 bases at J, with 16 bases between the two ends. The CDR3 contains 14 residues. The CDR3 here is CASTTQGFSYGYTF. The CDR3 nucleotides are TGTGCCAGCACCACACAGGGATTTTCCTATGGCTACACCTTC.

The chain uses TRBV5-5 and TRBJ2-5; 9 bases line up with TRBD1. The V gene end was trimmed by 4 bases and the J gene end by 0 bases; junction bases not matched to a gene: 7. Germline V gene lookup returns CDR1 SGHKS and CDR2 YYEKEE (reference sequence). The CDR3 length is 16 residues. CDR3 in amino acids: CASSGTGRAYQETQYF. The CDR3 nucleotides read TGTGCCAGCAGCGGGACAGGGAGAGCGTACCAAGAGACCCAGTACTTC.

This clonotype was found a few times. The CDR3 bases are TGTGCCAGCAGCGCAATCCCCGGGACAGATACGCAGTATTTT. This sequence encodes CASSAIPGTDTQYF. The chain employs TRBV9 and TRBJ2-3, with unresolved D. The CDR3 is 14 residues long. The V end was cut by 3 bases, the J end by 3 bases, with 11 bases between. CDR1 is SGDLS and CDR2 is YYNGEE in the germline V gene.

This clonotype was seen at least ten times. The rearrangement links TRBV4-1 to TRBJ2-3, with 8 bases matching TRBD2. CDR1 is MGHRA, CDR2 YSYEKL, per germline. V was clipped by 5 bases and J by 1 base; unmatched bases: 14. The CDR3 spans 18 residues. The CDR3 DNA reads as TGCGCCAGCAGCGGCCCAACCCGGGGGGGCGGTCGCACAGATACGCAGTATTTT. Amino acids: CASSGPTRGGGRTDTQYF.

This clonotype was seen ten or more times. The genes are TRBV2 and TRBJ2-5, with unresolved D. Germline values: CDR1 SNHLY, CDR2 FYNNEI. Trimming took off 6 bases at V and 2 bases at J, with 10 bases between the two ends. This CDR3 spans 13 amino acids. CDR3 bases: TGTGCCAGCAGGCTGGAGCCTCAAGAGACCCAGTACTTC. Translation: CASRLEPQETQYF.

This clonotype was observed at least ten times. The genes are TRBV7-6 and TRBJ1-5, with 7 nucleotides matching TRBD1. V lost 5 bases and J lost 2; bases outside the gene matches: 6. The CDR3 has 15 amino acids. From germline, CDR1 is SGHVS and CDR2 FNYEAQ. In DNA form, the CDR3 reads TGTGCCAGCAGCCTAAGACAGGGACGCAATCAGCCCCAGCATTTT. Protein product: CASSLRQGRNQPQHF.

This clonotype was seen only a few times. The chain is built from TRBV12-5 and TRBJ1-1; 7 bases align to TRBD1. The CDR3 totals 13 residues. V dropped 7 bases and J dropped 4; count of bases not matched to a gene: 6. Germline CDR1 is LGHNT and CDR2 is FRNRAP. The CDR3 nucleotides are TGTGCTAGTGCCCTCCAGGGGGGCACTGAAGCTTTCTTT. This codes for CASALQGGTEAFF.

This chain joins TRBV7-9 and TRBJ2-3; possibly TRBD2 for D (5 bases). The CDR3 contains 17 residues. In germline, CDR1 is SEHNR, CDR2 FQNEAQ (reference sequence). V was clipped by 4 bases and J by 1 base, with 18 bases between them. The CDR3 bases are TGTGCCAGCAGCTCCCGGGTGACGTTGCGGGGCACAGATACGCAGTATTTT. This gives the protein CASSSRVTLRGTDTQYF.

This clonotype occurred a few times. The rearrangement uses TRBV14 and TRBJ2-7; the match to TRBD2 covers 7 bases. The CDR3 loop spans 17 amino acids. Per the germline V gene, CDR1 is SGHDN and CDR2 is FVKESK. V lost 2 bases to trimming and J lost 3 bases; unmatched junction nucleotides: 13. In DNA form, the CDR3 reads TGTGCCAGCAGCCAACTCGTGTCCTGGACGGGGGGCTACGAGCAGTACTTC. Its translation is CASSQLVSWTGGYEQYF. The full variable domain, completed using reference TRBV14 and TRBJ2-7, is EAGVTQFPSHSVIEKGQTVTLRCDPISGHDNLYWYRRVMGKEIKFLLHFVKESKQDESGMPNNRFLAERTGGTYSTLKVQPAELEDSGVYFCASSQLVSWTGGYEQYFGPGTRLTVT.

This clonotype was seen more than once but under ten times. The chain is built from TRBV29-1 and TRBJ2-5; D is unresolved. The CDR3 is 11 residues long. Germline CDR1 and CDR2: SQVTM and ANQGSEA. V lost 3 bases and J lost 1, with 3 bases in between. The CDR3 nucleotides read TGCAGCGTTGAGGCCCAAGAGACCCAGTACTTC. It is translated as CSVEAQETQYF.

In its sample, this clonotype was seen many times. J is TRBJ1-6 and V is TRBV6-5, with 8 bases matching TRBD1. The V gene's germline CDR1 is MNHEY and CDR2 SVGAGI. V dropped 8 bases and J dropped 14; count of bases not matched to a gene: 17. The CDR3 covers 15 residues. CDR3 in DNA: TGTGCCAGCTGTTCTAGGACAGGGAGGGTTTGGACCCTCCACTTT. This translates into CASCSRTGRVWTLHF.